One and the same sample provided the 23 T cell receptor beta chains below, sequenced in a study of CD4 T cells in relation to SARS-CoV-2 and coronaviruses (dated by TCRdb to the early 2020s). CD4+ T cells from unexposed donors were collected before the COVID-19 pandemic (2011-2018). After 10 to 11 days of culture, CD4+ T cells were isolated with the EasySep CD4+ T cell isolation kit. The library was generated by the immunoSEQ multiplex PCR assay. TCRdb's version of the immuneACCESS table is confined to in-frame rearrangements and falls short of the full clone set. An unresolved V gene accounts for under half of the shortfall where checked; the remainder is of unknown origin. The sample table shows about 23,000 clones, and about 76% are seen once. About 14% of the sample rests with the top ten. These receptors' antigens are unknown. Sequencing used CD4+ T cells from PBMCs, cultured in vitro. Receptors originate from a human donor in good health.

The chain links TRBV4-2 to TRBJ1-6; D might be TRBD1 (5 bases). Germline CDR1 is LGHNA and CDR2 is YNFKEQ. V was trimmed by 3 bases and J by 9 bases, leaving 12 bases between them. The CDR3 consists of 14 residues. In DNA form, the CDR3 reads TGTGCCAGCAGCCAGGACTTGGGGGGTTCACCCCTCCACTTT. This translates into CASSQDLGGSPLHF.

The chain employs TRBV9 and TRBJ2-7; 9 nucleotides line up with TRBD2. There are 15 residues in the CDR3. With V trimmed by 3 bases and J by 2 bases, 6 bases remained unmatched. Germline CDR1 SGDLS, CDR2 YYNGEE. The CDR3 region has the DNA TGTGCCAGCAGCGCGGGACTAGCCTCCGCCTACGAGCAGTACTTC. Protein product: CASSAGLASAYEQYF. The whole variable domain, filled in from reference TRBV9 and TRBJ2-7, reads DSGVTQTPKHLITATGQRVTLRCSPRSGDLSVYWYQQSLDQGLQFLIQYYNGEERAKGNILERFSAQQFPDLHSELNLSSLELGDSALYFCASSAGLASAYEQYFGPGTRLTVT.

The J gene is TRBJ1-5, the V gene TRBV4-2; D not certain. This CDR3 contains 16 residues. The V gene's germline CDR1 is LGHNA and CDR2 YNFKEQ. Trimming stripped 5 bases from V and 0 bases from J, with 14 bases between. The CDR3 loop is CASSSAVGDSNQPQHF. In DNA form, the CDR3 reads TGTGCCAGCAGCTCAGCGGTAGGAGATAGCAATCAGCCCCAGCATTTT.

The genes are TRBV25-1 and TRBJ1-4; D is unclear. V dropped 10 bases and J dropped 4 bases, with 10 bases sitting between them. CDR1 MGHDK and CDR2 SYGVNS come from the germline V gene. CDR3 size: 12 residues. Here the CDR3 DNA reads TGTGCCACACGGGCCGATAATGAAAAACTGTTTTTT. Translated: CATRADNEKLFF.

The chain's CDR3 is CASSLEPGAEAFF. CDR3 sequence (DNA): TGTGCCAGCAGCTTAGAACCAGGCGCTGAAGCTTTCTTT. This chain joins TRBV7-9 and TRBJ1-1; no clear D gene. The V gene lost 1 base and the J gene lost 6 bases, with 9 bases spanning the gap. From germline, CDR1 is SEHNR and CDR2 FQNEAQ (reference sequence). This CDR3 comprises 13 residues.

The chain carries TRBV29-1 and TRBJ2-7; 8 bases are shared with TRBD2. This CDR3 has 12 residues. CDR1 is SQVTM, CDR2 ANQGSEA, per germline. With V trimmed by 7 bases and J by 3 bases, 5 bases remained unmatched. The CDR3 DNA follows: TGCAGCGCCGAGACTAGCGTCTACGAGCAGTACTTC. It encodes CSAETSVYEQYF.

This sequence joins TRBV18 and TRBJ1-2, with D tentatively TRBD1 (5 bases). From germline, CDR1 is KGHSH and CDR2 LQKENI. The CDR3 is 14 residues long. Trimming removed 6 bases from V and 7 bases from J, with 18 bases in between. The CDR3 DNA reads TGTGCCAGCTCGCTCGCGGAGGGGATGAGTGGCTACACCTTC. Translated, it gives CASSLAEGMSGYTF.

The chain carries TRBV5-1 and TRBJ2-5; D is undetermined. The CDR3 runs to 13 residues. Trimming removed 2 bases at V and 2 bases at J, with 7 bases between. Germline V lookup: CDR1 SGHRS, CDR2 YFSETQ. CDR3 amino acids: CASSFSQQETQYF. The CDR3 coding sequence is TGCGCCAGCAGCTTCTCACAGCAAGAGACCCAGTACTTC.

The chain has TRBV7-2 and TRBJ1-4; no reliable D call. V lost 5 bases and J 0 bases, leaving 4 bases between the germline ends. The CDR3 extends over 13 amino acids. CDR1 and CDR2 from the germline V gene are SGHTA and FQGNSA. The chain's CDR3 is CASSRATNEKLFF. Here the CDR3 DNA reads TGTGCCAGCAGCCGGGCAACTAATGAAAAACTGTTTTTT.

The rearrangement joins TRBV4-3 to TRBJ1-3; D is uncertain. Deletions cut 0 bases from V and 2 bases from J, with 14 bases between. Germline loops: CDR1 LGHNA, CDR2 YSLEER. CDR3 size: 17 residues. The chain's CDR3 is CASSQDLNMLAGNTIYF. The CDR3 coding sequence is TGCGCCAGCAGCCAAGATTTAAACATGCTTGCTGGAAACACCATATATTTT.

The chain combines TRBV3-1 (or the pseudogene TRBV3-2) with TRBJ2-2; no definite D call. Trimming pared 4 bases from V and 4 bases from J, leaving 7 bases between. Looked up from germline, CDR1 is LGHDT and CDR2 is YNNKEL (reference sequence). The CDR3 has 13 residues. CDR3 in DNA: TGTGCCAGCAGCCCCAACTTCACCGGGGAGCTGTTTTTT. This codes for CASSPNFTGELFF.

This rearrangement joins TRBV5-1 to TRBJ2-7; weak D call: TRBD1 (6 bases). The ends were cut back, 2 bases at V and 2 bases at J, with 11 bases in the middle. This CDR3 spans 14 amino acids. Germline CDR1 reads SGHRS; CDR2 reads YFSETQ. The CDR3 DNA reads as TGCGCCAGCAGCTTTCACCAGGGGCCCTACGAGCAGTACTTC. This codes for CASSFHQGPYEQYF.

The chain carries TRBV27 and TRBJ2-7, with 8 positions matching TRBD2. Germline lookup yields CDR1 MNHEY and CDR2 SMNVEV (reference sequence). With V trimmed by 5 bases and J by 4 bases, 13 bases remained unmatched. CDR3 length: 16 amino acids. Here the CDR3 DNA reads TGTGCCAGCAGTCCAAGCAGCGGGACTAGTGGGTACGAGCAGTACTTC. This gives the protein CASSPSSGTSGYEQYF.

The chain recombines TRBV11-2 with TRBJ2-3; D not certain. There are 16 residues in the CDR3. Germline V CDR1 and CDR2: SGHAT, FQNNGV. The V and J ends lost 0 bases and 0 bases respectively, with 10 bases between them. The CDR3 nucleotides read TGTGCCAGCAGCTTAGATCTAGTTGTTAGCACAGATACGCAGTATTTT. Amino acids: CASSLDLVVSTDTQYF.

This sequence joins TRBV19 and TRBJ2-1; 12 bases line up with TRBD2. The CDR3 has 15 residues. Germline CDR1 reads LNHDA; CDR2 reads SQIVND (reference sequence). Germline trimming cut 4 bases from V and 5 bases from J; bases unmatched to any gene: 3. The CDR3 is CASSSWTSGNNEQFF. The CDR3 DNA reads as TGTGCCAGTAGTAGTTGGACTAGCGGGAACAATGAGCAGTTCTTC.

This rearrangement joins TRBV19 to TRBJ1-5, with a weak D call TRBD1 (6 bases). The CDR3 sequence is 13 residues long. Trimming pared 8 bases from V and 6 bases from J, leaving 14 bases between. Germline loops: CDR1 LNHDA, CDR2 SQIVND (reference sequence). The CDR3 DNA reads as TGTGCCAGTGCAAGGGGGGTGGGTCAGCCCCAGCATTTT. Protein sequence: CASARGVGQPQHF.

The chain recombines TRBV7-9 with TRBJ1-3, with a tentative D call TRBD1 (5 bases). The CDR3 runs to 17 residues. Germline V gene lookup returns CDR1 SEHNR and CDR2 FQNEAQ (reference sequence). The V gene lost 10 bases and the J gene lost 1 base, with 23 bases spanning the gap. CDR3 residues: CATPEGMGGLSGNTIYF. CDR3 nucleotides: TGTGCCACGCCTGAGGGGATGGGGGGTCTTTCTGGAAACACCATATATTTT.

This clone was picked up a small number of times. The chain joins TRBV27 to TRBJ2-7; 9 bases match TRBD1. Germline CDR1 and CDR2: MNHEY and SMNVEV (reference sequence). The CDR3 totals 14 residues. The V and J ends lost 7 bases and 2 bases, in that order; junction bases with no gene match: 6. The CDR3 here is CASIKGQGPYEQYF. The CDR3, as DNA: TGTGCCAGCATCAAGGGACAGGGACCCTACGAGCAGTACTTC.

The chain is built from TRBV5-1 and TRBJ2-3; no firm D call. With 2 bases removed from V and 0 bases from J, the gap between germline ends came to 7 bases. There are 14 residues in the CDR3. Germline loops: CDR1 SGHRS, CDR2 YFSETQ. The CDR3 nucleotides read TGCGCCAGCAGCTTTGACAAAAGCACAGATACGCAGTATTTT. Its protein is CASSFDKSTDTQYF.

This chain uses TRBV7-3 with TRBJ2-3; the match to TRBD2 covers 15 bases. CDR1 is SGHTA, CDR2 FQGTGA, per germline. The CDR3 covers 16 residues. V trimming: 6 bases; J trimming: 5 bases; junction bases outside the gene matches: 6. The CDR3: CASSQGLAGGIDTQYF. DNA for the CDR3: TGTGCCAGCAGTCAAGGACTAGCGGGAGGGATAGATACGCAGTATTTT. Together with reference TRBV7-3 and TRBJ2-3, the CDR3 gives the full variable domain: GAGVSQTPSNKVTEKGKYVELRCDPISGHTALYWYRQSLGQGPEFLIYFQGTGAADDSGLPNDRFFAVRPEGSVSTLKIQRTERGDSAVYLCASSQGLAGGIDTQYFGPGTRLTVL.

V and J are TRBV11-2 and TRBJ2-3, with D perhaps TRBD2 (6 bases). V lost 8 bases and J 0 bases, leaving 6 bases between the germline ends. Germline V CDR1 and CDR2: SGHAT, FQNNGV. This CDR3 is built from 12 residues. As DNA, the CDR3 is TGTGCCAGCCTAGCGAGCACAGATACGCAGTATTTT. It specifies CASLASTDTQYF.

The chain uses TRBV6-6 and TRBJ2-3, with D perhaps matching TRBD2 (6 bases). The V and J ends lost 6 bases and 3 bases respectively, with 16 bases between them. There are 15 residues in the CDR3. CDR1 is MNHNY and CDR2 is SVGAGI in the germline V gene (reference sequence). Here the CDR3 reads CASRPGPGTTDTQYF. CDR3 nucleotide sequence: TGTGCCAGCAGACCGGGTCCTGGGACTACAGATACGCAGTATTTT.

The chain links TRBV3-1 (or the pseudogene TRBV3-2) to TRBJ2-5; 11 nucleotides match TRBD2. This CDR3 has 16 residues. CDR1 and CDR2 (germline): LGHDT, YNNKEL (reference sequence). V shed 2 bases and J 1 base; nucleotides not matched to a gene: 3. As DNA, the CDR3 is TGTGCCAGCAGCCAATCCGGGACTAGCGGCCAAGAGACCCAGTACTTC. It specifies CASSQSGTSGQETQYF.